A single sample is the source of the 8 T cell receptor beta chains below, sequenced in a study of blood T cells in healthy people across ages (dated by TCRdb to the mid-2010s). Libraries came from 5' RACE. TCRdb records Illumina HiSeq 2500 as the sequencer. The second PCR ran for roughly 7 to 11 cycles and used a J-beta primer mix along with a sample-barcoded 5' primer. The public reads were quality trimmed at Q25 with fastp and then assembled into clones with MiXCR by TCRdb, keeping productive beta chains. Rows with a matching CDR3 protein are joined into one entry that keeps the most common DNA and genes. The sample contains around 620,000 distinct CDR3 sequences, 27% of them found a single time. The ten largest account for about a fifth of the sample. Input material: blood. The source is a woman in her 70s in good health.

At least ten counts were recorded for this clonotype. This chain uses TRBV3-1 with TRBJ2-1, with TRBD2 as a possible D gene (5 bases). Trimming removed 5 bases at V and 8 bases at J, with 16 bases between. CDR1 LGHDT and CDR2 YNNKEL come from the germline V gene (reference sequence). This CDR3 region has 14 residues. CDR3 region: CASSGSWITHEQFF. CDR3 DNA sequence: TGTGCCAGCAGCGGGAGCTGGATTACACATGAGCAGTTCTTC.

The J gene is TRBJ2-7, the V gene TRBV29-1, with 10 positions matching TRBD1. V trimming: 4 bases; J trimming: 0 bases; junction bases outside the gene matches: 0. The CDR3 consists of 13 residues. CDR1 and CDR2 from the germline V gene are SQVTM and ANQGSEA. The CDR3 coding sequence is TGCAGCGTTGGGACAGGGGGCTCCTACGAGCAGTACTTC. This codes for CSVGTGGSYEQYF.

This chain uses TRBV29-1 with TRBJ2-1; D uncertain. Germline lookup yields CDR1 SQVTM and CDR2 ANQGSEA. This CDR3 is built from 11 residues. Trimming removed 4 bases from V and 4 bases from J, with 5 bases in between. This chain's CDR3 is CSVAEYNEQFF. The CDR3 DNA follows: TGCAGCGTTGCGGAGTACAATGAGCAGTTCTTC.

This clonotype turned up a few times. The chain couples TRBV7-2 to TRBJ2-1, with D uncertain. CDR1 and CDR2 (germline): SGHTA, FQGNSA. The CDR3 is 11 amino acids. Trimming took off 3 bases at V and 8 bases at J, with 5 bases between the two ends. DNA of the CDR3: TGTGCCAGCAGCTTTTTCGATGAGCAGTTCTTC. It translates to CASSFFDEQFF.

This clonotype was observed a few times. Germline is not matched at one junction end, which may reflect a read error. The chain employs TRBV7-2 and TRBJ1-1; the D gene is possibly TRBD1 (5 bases). CDR3 length equals 13 residues. From germline, CDR1 is SGHTA and CDR2 FQGNSA. In DNA form, the CDR3 reads TGTGCCACCAGCACGGGGGGAGGCACTGAAGCTTTCTTT. Translation: CATSTGGGTEAFF.

The rearrangement links TRBV30 to TRBJ2-3; 7 bases map to TRBD1. The ends lost 2 bases at V and 5 bases at J; junction bases unmatched: 1. CDR1 is GTSNPN and CDR2 is SVGIG in the germline V gene (reference sequence). The CDR3 has 12 amino acids. The CDR3 region is CAWSRDRDTQYF. The CDR3 DNA is TGTGCCTGGAGTAGGGACAGAGATACGCAGTATTTT.

This clonotype was counted only a few times. This chain uses TRBV3-1 with TRBJ1-1; D gene ambiguous. The germline CDR1 and CDR2 sequences are LGHDT and YNNKEL (reference sequence). The CDR3 runs 14 residues. Trimming left V 6 bases short and J 2 bases short, with 13 bases between. The CDR3 loop is CASRRTEANTEAFF. DNA for the CDR3: TGTGCCAGCAGACGTACGGAGGCAAACACTGAAGCTTTCTTT.

This clonotype was observed a few times. The CDR3 DNA follows: TGCGCCAGCAGCCAAGAGGGCTACAGGCAACCCTACAATGAGCAGTTCTTC. Translated, it gives CASSQEGYRQPYNEQFF. The V call is TRBV4-3, the J call TRBJ2-5, with D possibly TRBD1 on 5 matching bases. The better agreement between TRBJ2-1 and the DNA end casts doubt on the J call. Germline V gives CDR1 LGHNA, CDR2 YSLEER. The CDR3 extends over 17 amino acids.